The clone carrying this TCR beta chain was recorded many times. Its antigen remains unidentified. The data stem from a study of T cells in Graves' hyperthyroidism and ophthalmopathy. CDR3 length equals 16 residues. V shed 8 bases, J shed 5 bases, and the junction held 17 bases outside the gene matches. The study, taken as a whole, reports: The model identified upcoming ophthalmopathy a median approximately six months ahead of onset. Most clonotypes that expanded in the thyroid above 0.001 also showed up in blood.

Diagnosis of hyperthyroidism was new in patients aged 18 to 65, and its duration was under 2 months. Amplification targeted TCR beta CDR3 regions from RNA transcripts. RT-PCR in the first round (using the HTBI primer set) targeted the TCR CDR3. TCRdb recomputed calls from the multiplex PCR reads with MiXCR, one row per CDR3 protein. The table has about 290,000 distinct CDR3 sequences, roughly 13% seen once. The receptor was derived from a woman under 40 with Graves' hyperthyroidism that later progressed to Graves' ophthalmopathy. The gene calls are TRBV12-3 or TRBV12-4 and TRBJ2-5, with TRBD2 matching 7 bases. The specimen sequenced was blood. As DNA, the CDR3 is TGTGCCAGCCGGCGGCTCACGGGAGCCGGGGGGGAGACCCAGTACTTC. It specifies CASRRLTGAGGETQYF.